These 8 T cell receptor beta chains originate from one sample sequenced in a study of OX40 agonist ivuxolimab in advanced cancers. The assay was immunoSEQ multiplex PCR, and TCRdb's table has in-frame clones only and misses some. The data contain 76,000 or so clones, about 93% of them seen just once; the ten biggest clones take up less than 8%. Sample: CD4+ or CD8+ T cells sorted from blood, taken in a trial of the OX40 agonist ivuxolimab. Receptor source: an adult with an advanced solid tumor such as melanoma, head and neck, liver or kidney cancer.

V usage is TRBV27 and J usage is TRBJ1-1, with a possible D match to TRBD1 (5 bases). This CDR3 region has 13 residues. Germline assignment: CDR1 MNHEY and CDR2 SMNVEV (reference sequence). The ends were cut back, 6 bases at V and 0 bases at J, with 8 bases in the middle. The CDR3 loop reads CASRGLLNTEAFF. The CDR3 bases are TGTGCCAGCAGGGGGCTCCTGAACACTGAAGCTTTCTTT.

The J gene is TRBJ2-2, the V gene TRBV10-3; a weak D match, TRBD2 (5 bases). CDR1 ENHRY and CDR2 SYGVKD come from the germline V gene. This CDR3 comprises 13 residues. V dropped 4 bases and J dropped 3 bases, with 6 bases sitting between them. The CDR3 DNA reads TGTGCCATCAGTGTGAGGGACACCGGGGAGCTGTTTTTT. Protein product: CAISVRDTGELFF.

The V and J genes are TRBV4-3 and TRBJ2-7, with D uncertain. The CDR3 is 14 amino acids. CDR1 and CDR2 from the germline V gene are LGHNA and YSLEER. Trimming stripped 1 base from V and 4 bases from J, with 11 bases between. The CDR3 loop reads CASSQALQRYEQYF. CDR3 nucleotide sequence: TGCGCCAGCAGCCAAGCCCTCCAGAGGTACGAGCAGTACTTC.

Regarding this clone: The junction departs from germline at one end; a sequencing error may be responsible. The genes are TRBV7-2 and TRBJ2-2, with no clear D. This CDR3 spans 12 amino acids. CDR1 and CDR2 (germline): SGHTA, FQGNSA. CDR3 in amino acids: CASSLATGELFF. Written as DNA, the CDR3 is TGTGCCAGCAGCTTAGCTACCGGAGAGCTGTTTTTT.

V gene TRBV9 combines with J gene TRBJ1-2; weak D call: TRBD1 (6 bases). The CDR3 length is 16 residues. The ends were cut back, 0 bases at V and 6 bases at J, with 18 bases in the middle. CDR1 and CDR2 from the germline V gene are SGDLS and YYNGEE. The CDR3: CASSVEGKQGWDGYTF. The CDR3 DNA follows: TGTGCCAGCAGCGTAGAGGGAAAACAGGGTTGGGATGGCTACACCTTC.

The chain joins TRBV6-5 to TRBJ1-2; 9 nucleotides align to TRBD1. V shed 4 bases, J shed 10 bases, and the junction held 7 bases outside the gene matches. The CDR3 extends over 13 amino acids. In germline, CDR1 is MNHEY, CDR2 SVGAGI. CDR3 loop: CASSWGQGVDYTF. The CDR3 nucleotides are TGTGCCAGCAGTTGGGGACAGGGTGTCGACTACACCTTC.

Only one count was recorded for this clone. The chain couples TRBV5-1 to TRBJ2-1; 8 positions match TRBD1. The CDR3 has 15 amino acids. J lost 8 bases, V lost 4 bases, and 11 bases had no gene match. Germline V lookup: CDR1 SGHRS, CDR2 YFSETQ. The CDR3: CASSARDRSPDEQFF. In DNA, the CDR3 is TGCGCCAGCAGCGCCCGGGACAGGTCACCCGATGAGCAGTTCTTC.

This clone was counted only a few times. The J gene is TRBJ2-7, the V gene TRBV6-5, with TRBD1 matching over 7 bases. V dropped 6 bases and J dropped 6; count of bases not matched to a gene: 5. The germline V gene has CDR1 MNHEY and CDR2 SVGAGI. The CDR3 has 12 residues. The CDR3 protein is CASSSDRVEQYF. The CDR3 nucleotides read TGTGCCAGCAGCTCAGACAGGGTCGAGCAGTACTTC.